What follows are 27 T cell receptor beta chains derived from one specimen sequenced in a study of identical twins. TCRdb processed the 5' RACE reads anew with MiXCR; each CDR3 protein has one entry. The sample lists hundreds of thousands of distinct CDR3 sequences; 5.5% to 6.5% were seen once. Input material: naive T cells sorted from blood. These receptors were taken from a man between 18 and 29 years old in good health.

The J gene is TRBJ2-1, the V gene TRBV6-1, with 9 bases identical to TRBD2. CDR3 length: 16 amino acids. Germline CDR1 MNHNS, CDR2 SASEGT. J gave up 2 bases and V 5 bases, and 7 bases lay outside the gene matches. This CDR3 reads CASSLGLAITYNEQFF. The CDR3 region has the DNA TGTGCCAGCAGTCTCGGACTAGCGATTACCTACAATGAGCAGTTCTTC.

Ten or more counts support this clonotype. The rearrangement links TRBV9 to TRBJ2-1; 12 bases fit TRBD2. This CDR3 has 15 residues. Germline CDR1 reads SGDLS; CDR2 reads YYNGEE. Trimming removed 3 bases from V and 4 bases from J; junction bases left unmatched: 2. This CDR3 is CASSETSGGYNEQFF. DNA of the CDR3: TGTGCCAGCAGCGAGACTAGCGGGGGATACAATGAGCAGTTCTTC.

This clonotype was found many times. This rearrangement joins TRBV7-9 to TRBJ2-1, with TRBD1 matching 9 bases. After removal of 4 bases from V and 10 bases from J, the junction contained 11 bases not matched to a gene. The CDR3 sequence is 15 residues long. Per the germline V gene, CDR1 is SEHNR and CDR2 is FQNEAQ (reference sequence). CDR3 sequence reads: CASSSQGAGLREQFF. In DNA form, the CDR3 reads TGTGCCAGCAGCTCACAGGGGGCGGGACTTCGGGAGCAGTTCTTC.

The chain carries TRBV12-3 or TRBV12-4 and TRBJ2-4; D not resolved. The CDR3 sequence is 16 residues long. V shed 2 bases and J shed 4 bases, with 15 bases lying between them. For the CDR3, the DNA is TGTGCCAGCAGTTTAAATTCCGGAAACTTTAAAAACATTCAGTACTTC. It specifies CASSLNSGNFKNIQYF.

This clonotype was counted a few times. CDR3 residues: CASTAGNEQFF. CDR3 DNA: TGTGCCAGTACGGCGGGCAATGAGCAGTTCTTC. The rearrangement joins TRBV18 to TRBJ2-1, with D possibly TRBD2 on 5 matching bases. V lost 9 bases and J 6 bases, leaving 9 bases between the germline ends. Germline values: CDR1 KGHSH, CDR2 LQKENI. The CDR3 is 11 residues long.

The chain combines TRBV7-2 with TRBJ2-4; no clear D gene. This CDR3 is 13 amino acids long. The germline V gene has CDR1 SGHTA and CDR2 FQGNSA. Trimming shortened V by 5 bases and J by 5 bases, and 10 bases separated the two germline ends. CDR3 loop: CASSPTPQNIQYF. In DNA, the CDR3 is TGTGCCAGCAGCCCAACCCCACAAAACATTCAGTACTTC.

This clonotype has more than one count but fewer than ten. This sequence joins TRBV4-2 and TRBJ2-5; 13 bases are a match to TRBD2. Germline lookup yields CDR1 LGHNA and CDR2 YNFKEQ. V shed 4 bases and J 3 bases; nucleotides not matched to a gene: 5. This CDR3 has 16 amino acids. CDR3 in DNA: TGTGCCAGCAGCCCCGGGACTAGCGGGACGGAAGAGACCCAGTACTTC. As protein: CASSPGTSGTEETQYF.

The CDR3 spells CASSHLDSREQYV. CDR3 DNA sequence: TGCGCCAGCAGCCACTTGGACTCGAGGGAGCAGTACGTC. The chain links TRBV4-1 to TRBJ2-7, with TRBD2 as a possible D gene (5 bases). Trimming took 3 bases from V and 7 from J, leaving 13 bases between them. The CDR3 contains 13 residues. Looked up from germline, CDR1 is MGHRA and CDR2 is YSYEKL.

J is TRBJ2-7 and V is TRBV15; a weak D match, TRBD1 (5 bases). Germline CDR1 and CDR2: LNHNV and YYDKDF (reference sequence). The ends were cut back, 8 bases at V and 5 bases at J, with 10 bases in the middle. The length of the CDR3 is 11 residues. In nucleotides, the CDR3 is TGTGCCACCTCAGGGTGGGACGAGCAGTACTTC. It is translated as CATSGWDEQYF.

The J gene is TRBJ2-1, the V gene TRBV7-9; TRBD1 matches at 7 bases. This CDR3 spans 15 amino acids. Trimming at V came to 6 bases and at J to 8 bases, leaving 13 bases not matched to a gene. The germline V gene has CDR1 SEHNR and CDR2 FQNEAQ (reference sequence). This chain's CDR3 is CASRPTVTGADEQFF. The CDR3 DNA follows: TGTGCCAGCAGACCAACCGTTACAGGGGCCGATGAGCAGTTCTTC.

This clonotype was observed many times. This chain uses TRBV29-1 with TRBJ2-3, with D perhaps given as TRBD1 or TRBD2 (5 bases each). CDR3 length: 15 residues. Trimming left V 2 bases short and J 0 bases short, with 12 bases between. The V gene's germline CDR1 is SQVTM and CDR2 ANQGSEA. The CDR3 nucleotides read TGCAGCGTTGAATGGGGGAGAGGTAGCACAGATACGCAGTATTTT. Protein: CSVEWGRGSTDTQYF.

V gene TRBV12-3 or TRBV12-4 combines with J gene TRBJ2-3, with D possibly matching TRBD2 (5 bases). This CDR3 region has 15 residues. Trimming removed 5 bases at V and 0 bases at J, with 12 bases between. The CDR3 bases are TGTGCCAGCAGTCGGGCGGGCGGGAGCACAGATACGCAGTATTTT. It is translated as CASSRAGGSTDTQYF.

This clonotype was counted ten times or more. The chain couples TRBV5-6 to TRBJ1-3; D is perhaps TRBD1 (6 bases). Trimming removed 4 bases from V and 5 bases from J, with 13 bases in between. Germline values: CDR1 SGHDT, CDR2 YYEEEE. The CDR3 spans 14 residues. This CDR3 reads CASSLGQGRNTIYF. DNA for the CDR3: TGTGCCAGCAGCCTGGGACAAGGCCGAAACACCATATATTTT.

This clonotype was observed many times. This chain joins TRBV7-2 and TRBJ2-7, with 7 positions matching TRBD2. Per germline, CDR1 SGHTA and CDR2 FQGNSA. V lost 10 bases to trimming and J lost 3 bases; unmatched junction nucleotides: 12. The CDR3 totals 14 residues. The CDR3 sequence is CATTPASGNYEQYF. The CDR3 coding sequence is TGTGCCACGACTCCAGCTAGCGGAAACTACGAGCAGTACTTC.

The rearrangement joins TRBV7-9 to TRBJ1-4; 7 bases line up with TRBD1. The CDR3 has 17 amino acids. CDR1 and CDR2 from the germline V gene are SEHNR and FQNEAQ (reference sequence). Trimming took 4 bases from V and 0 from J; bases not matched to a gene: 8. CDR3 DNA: TGTGCCAGCAGCTATTCCCGACAGGGAGCAACTAATGAAAAACTGTTTTTT. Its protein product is CASSYSRQGATNEKLFF.

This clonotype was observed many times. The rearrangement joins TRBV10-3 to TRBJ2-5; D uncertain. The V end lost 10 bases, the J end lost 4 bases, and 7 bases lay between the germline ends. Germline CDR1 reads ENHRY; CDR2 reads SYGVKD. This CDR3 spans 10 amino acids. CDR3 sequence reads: CATGLETQYF. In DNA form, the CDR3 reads TGTGCCACCGGTCTAGAGACCCAGTACTTC.

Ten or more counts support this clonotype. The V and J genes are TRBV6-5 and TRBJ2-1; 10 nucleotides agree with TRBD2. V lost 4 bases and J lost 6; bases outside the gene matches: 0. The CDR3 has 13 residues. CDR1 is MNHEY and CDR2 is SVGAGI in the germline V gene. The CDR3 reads CASSSSGGNEQFF. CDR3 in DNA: TGTGCCAGCAGTTCTAGCGGGGGCAATGAGCAGTTCTTC.

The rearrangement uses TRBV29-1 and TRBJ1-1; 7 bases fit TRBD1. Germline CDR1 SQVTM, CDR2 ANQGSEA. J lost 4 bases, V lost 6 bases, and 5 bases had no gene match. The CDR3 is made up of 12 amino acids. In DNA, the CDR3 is TGCAGCGTCGACAGGGCGGGCACTGAAGCTTTCTTT. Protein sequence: CSVDRAGTEAFF.

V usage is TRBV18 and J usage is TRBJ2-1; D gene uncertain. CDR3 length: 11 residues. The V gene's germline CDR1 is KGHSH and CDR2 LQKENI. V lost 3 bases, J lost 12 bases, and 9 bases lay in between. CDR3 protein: CASSPQTGQFF. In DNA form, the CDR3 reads TGTGCCAGCTCACCTCAGACGGGGCAGTTCTTC.

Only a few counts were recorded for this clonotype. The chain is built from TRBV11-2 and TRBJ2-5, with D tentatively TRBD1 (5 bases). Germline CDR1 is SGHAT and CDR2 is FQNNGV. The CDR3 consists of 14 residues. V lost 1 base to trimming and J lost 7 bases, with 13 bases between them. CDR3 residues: CASSLGRGPRTQYF. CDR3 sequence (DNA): TGTGCCAGCAGCTTAGGTAGGGGCCCTCGGACCCAGTACTTC.

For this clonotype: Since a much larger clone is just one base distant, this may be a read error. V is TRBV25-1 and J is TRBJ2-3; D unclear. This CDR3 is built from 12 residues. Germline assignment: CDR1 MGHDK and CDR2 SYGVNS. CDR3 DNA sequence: TGTGCCGGCAGTTACGAGTCAGATACGCAGTATTTT. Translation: CAGSYESDTQYF.

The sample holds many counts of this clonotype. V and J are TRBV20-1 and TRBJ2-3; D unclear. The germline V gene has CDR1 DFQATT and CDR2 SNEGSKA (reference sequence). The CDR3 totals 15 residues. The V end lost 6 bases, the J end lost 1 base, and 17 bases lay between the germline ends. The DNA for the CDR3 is TGCAGTGCCTCATCCGGGTTCTCGGGCACAGATACGCAGTATTTT. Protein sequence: CSASSGFSGTDTQYF.

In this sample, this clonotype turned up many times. CDR3 nucleotide sequence: TGCAGTGCCCAACTGGGCAATGAGCAGTTCTTC. This gives the protein CSAQLGNEQFF. This chain links TRBV20-1 with TRBJ2-1; D gene uncertain. The V gene's germline CDR1 is DFQATT and CDR2 SNEGSKA (reference sequence). This CDR3 has 11 residues. The V end was cut by 6 bases, the J end by 6 bases, with 9 bases between.

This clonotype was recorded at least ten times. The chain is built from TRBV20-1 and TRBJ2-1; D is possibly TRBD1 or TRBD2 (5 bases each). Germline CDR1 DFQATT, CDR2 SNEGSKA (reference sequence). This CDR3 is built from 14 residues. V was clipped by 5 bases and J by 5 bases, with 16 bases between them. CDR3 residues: CSASGTGTNNEQFF. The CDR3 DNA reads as TGCAGTGCTTCAGGAACCGGGACCAACAATGAGCAGTTCTTC.

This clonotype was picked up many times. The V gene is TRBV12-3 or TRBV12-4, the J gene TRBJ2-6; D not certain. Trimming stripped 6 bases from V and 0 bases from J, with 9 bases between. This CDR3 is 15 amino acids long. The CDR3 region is CASSGPSSGANVLTF. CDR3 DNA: TGTGCCAGCAGCGGACCCAGCTCTGGGGCCAACGTCCTGACTTTC.

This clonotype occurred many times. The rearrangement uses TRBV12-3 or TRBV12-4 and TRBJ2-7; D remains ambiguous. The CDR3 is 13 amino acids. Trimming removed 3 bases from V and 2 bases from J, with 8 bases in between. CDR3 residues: CASSFGSAYEQYF. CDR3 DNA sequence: TGTGCCAGCAGTTTTGGTAGTGCCTACGAGCAGTACTTC.

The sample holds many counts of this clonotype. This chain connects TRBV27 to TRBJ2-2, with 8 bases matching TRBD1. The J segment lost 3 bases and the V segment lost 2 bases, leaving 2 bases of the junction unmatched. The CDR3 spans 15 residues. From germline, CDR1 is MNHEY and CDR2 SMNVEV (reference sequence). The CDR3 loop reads CASSLGTGHTGELFF. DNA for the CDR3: TGTGCCAGCAGTTTAGGGACAGGACACACCGGGGAGCTGTTTTTT.